This T cell receptor (beta chain) was profiled in a study of CD8+CD57+ T cells in acquired aplastic anemia. Study at large: Sorted CD4+ and CD8+ cells yielded around 3.3 ug of DNA on average.

Only a few counts were recorded for this clonotype. The authors sequenced patients whose flow cytometry had shown CD8+CD57+ cell expansion. Genomic DNA served as template for TCR beta VDJ and CDR3 profiling. From the reads, TCRdb called clonotypes with MiXCR, one entry per CDR3 protein. In the table there are about 120,000 distinct CDR3 sequences, roughly 55% of which are singletons. The specimen sequenced was sorted CD4+, CD8+, or CD8+CD57+ T cells (not recorded which) from PBMCs. This clonotype was obtained from a human donor with aplastic anemia.

CDR3 DNA: TGTGCCAGCAAGAGGGACAGCAATCAGCCCCAGCATTTT. Encoded protein: CASKRDSNQPQHF. The chain recombines TRBV2 with TRBJ1-5, with a possible D match to TRBD1 (5 bases). CDR3 length equals 13 residues. Germline CDR1 and CDR2: SNHLY and FYNNEI. V was cut by 7 bases and J by 1 base, with 8 bases left in between.